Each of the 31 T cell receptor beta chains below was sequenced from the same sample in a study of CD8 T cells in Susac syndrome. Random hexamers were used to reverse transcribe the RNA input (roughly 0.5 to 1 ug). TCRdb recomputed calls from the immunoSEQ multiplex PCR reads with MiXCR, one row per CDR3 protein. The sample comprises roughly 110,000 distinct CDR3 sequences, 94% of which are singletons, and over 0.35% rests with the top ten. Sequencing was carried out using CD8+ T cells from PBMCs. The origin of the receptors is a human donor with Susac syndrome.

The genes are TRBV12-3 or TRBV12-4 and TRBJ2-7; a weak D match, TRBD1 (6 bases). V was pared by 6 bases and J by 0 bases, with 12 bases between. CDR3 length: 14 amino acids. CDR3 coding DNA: TGTGCCAGCAGGTCCGGGACACTCTCCTACGAGCAGTACTTC. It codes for CASRSGTLSYEQYF.

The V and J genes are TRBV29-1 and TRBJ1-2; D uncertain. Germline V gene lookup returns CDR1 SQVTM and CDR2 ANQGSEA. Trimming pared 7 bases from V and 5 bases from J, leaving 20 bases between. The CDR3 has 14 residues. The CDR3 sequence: CSGASGSSSYGYTF. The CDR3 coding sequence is TGCAGCGGGGCATCCGGATCGTCTAGTTATGGCTACACCTTC.

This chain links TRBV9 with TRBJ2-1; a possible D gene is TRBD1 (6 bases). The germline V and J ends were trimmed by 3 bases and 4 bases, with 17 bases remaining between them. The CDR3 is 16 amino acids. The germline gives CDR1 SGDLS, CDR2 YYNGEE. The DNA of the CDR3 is TGTGCCAGCAGCGCGGGTGGGGAGAGGGGGTACAATGAGCAGTTCTTC. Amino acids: CASSAGGERGYNEQFF.

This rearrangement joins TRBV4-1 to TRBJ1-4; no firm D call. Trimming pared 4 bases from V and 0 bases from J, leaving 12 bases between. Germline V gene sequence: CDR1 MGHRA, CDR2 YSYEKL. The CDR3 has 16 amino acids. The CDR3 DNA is TGCGCCAGCAGCCCAAGAGAGGGTGCAACTAATGAAAAACTGTTTTTT. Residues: CASSPREGATNEKLFF.

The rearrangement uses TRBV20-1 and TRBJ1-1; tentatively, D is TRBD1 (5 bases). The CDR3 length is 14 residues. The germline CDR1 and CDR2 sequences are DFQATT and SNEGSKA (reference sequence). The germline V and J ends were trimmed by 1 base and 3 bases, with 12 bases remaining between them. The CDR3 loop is CSARGAPGDTEAFF. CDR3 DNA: TGCAGTGCTAGAGGGGCCCCGGGGGACACTGAAGCTTTCTTT.

Here the CDR3 DNA reads TGCGCCAGCAGCCAAGCGGGACAGGGGGAGACCCAGTACTTC. It codes for CASSQAGQGETQYF. V and J are TRBV4-3 and TRBJ2-5; 10 bases align to TRBD1. V was pared by 1 base and J by 5 bases, with 1 base of the junction left unmatched. This CDR3 is 14 amino acids long. CDR1 and CDR2 (germline): LGHNA, YSLEER.

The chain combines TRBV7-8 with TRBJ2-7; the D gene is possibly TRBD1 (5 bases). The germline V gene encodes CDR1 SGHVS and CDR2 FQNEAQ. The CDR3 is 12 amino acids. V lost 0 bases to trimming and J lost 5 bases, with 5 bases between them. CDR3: CASSLADNEQYF. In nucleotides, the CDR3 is TGTGCCAGCAGCTTAGCGGACAACGAGCAGTACTTC.

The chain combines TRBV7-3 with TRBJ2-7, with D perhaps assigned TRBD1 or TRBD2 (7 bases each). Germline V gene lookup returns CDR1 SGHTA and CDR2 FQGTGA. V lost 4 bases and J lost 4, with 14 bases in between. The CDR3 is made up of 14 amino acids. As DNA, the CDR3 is TGTGCCAGCAGCTACCAGGGGGGGGGATACGAGCAGTACTTC. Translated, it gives CASSYQGGGYEQYF.

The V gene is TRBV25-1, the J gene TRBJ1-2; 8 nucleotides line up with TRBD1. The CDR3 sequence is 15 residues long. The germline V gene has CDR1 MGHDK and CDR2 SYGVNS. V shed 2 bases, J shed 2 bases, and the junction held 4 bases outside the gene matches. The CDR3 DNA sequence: TGTGCCAGCAGTGAAGGTGGGGACAGGAACTATGGCTACACCTTC. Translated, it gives CASSEGGDRNYGYTF.

CDR3 bases: TGTGCCAGCAGTTTATCGCCTGGGAGCAATCAGCCCCAGCATTTT. It encodes CASSLSPGSNQPQHF. The chain links TRBV27 to TRBJ1-5; D not resolved. Germline V gene sequence: CDR1 MNHEY, CDR2 SMNVEV (reference sequence). This CDR3 contains 15 residues. The V gene lost 0 bases and the J gene lost 1 base, with 7 bases spanning the gap.

The CDR3, as DNA: TGTGCCAGCAGCTCACCGGGGAGTTCCTACAATGAGCAGTTCTTC. Its protein product is CASSSPGSSYNEQFF. The genes are TRBV5-4 and TRBJ2-1; tentatively, D is TRBD2 (5 bases). The germline V and J ends were trimmed by 3 bases and 1 base, with 11 bases remaining between them. Germline V lookup: CDR1 SGHNT, CDR2 YYREEE (reference sequence). This CDR3 is built from 15 residues.

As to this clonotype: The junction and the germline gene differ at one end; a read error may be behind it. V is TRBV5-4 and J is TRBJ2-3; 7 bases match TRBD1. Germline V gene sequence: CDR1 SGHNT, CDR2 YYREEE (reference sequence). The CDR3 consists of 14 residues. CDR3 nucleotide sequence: TGTGCCAGCAGTTTGGGGACAGGCACAGATACGCAGTATTTT. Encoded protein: CASSLGTGTDTQYF.

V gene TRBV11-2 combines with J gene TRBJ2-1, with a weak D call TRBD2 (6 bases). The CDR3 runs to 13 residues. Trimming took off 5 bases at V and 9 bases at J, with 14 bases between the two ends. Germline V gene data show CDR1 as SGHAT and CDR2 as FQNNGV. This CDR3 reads CASSPGRTTEQFF. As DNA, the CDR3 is TGTGCCAGCAGCCCAGGGAGGACCACTGAGCAGTTCTTC.

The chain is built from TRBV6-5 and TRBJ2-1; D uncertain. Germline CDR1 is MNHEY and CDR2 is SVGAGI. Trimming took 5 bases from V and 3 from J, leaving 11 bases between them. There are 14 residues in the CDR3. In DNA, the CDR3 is TGTGCCAGCAGTATCCGCGAGAGCTACAATGAGCAGTTCTTC. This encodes CASSIRESYNEQFF.

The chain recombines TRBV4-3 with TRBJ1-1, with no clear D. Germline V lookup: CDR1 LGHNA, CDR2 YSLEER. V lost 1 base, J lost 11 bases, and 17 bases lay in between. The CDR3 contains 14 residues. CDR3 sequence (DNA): TGCGCCAGCAGCCAAGGTGCCACGGGGTTAGACGCTTTCTTT. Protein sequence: CASSQGATGLDAFF.

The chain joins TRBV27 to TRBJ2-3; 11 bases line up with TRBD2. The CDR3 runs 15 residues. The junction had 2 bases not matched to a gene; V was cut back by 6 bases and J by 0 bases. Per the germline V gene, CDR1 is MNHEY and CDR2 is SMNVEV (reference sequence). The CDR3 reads CASRTSGVSTDTQYF. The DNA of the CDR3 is TGTGCCAGCAGGACTAGCGGGGTTAGCACAGATACGCAGTATTTT.

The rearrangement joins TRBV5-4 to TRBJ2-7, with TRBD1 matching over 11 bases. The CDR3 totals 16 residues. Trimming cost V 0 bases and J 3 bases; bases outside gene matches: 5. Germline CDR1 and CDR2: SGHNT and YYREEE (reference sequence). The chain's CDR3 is CASSLGGTGGGYEQYF. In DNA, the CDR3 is TGTGCCAGCAGCTTGGGAGGGACAGGGGGTGGCTACGAGCAGTACTTC.

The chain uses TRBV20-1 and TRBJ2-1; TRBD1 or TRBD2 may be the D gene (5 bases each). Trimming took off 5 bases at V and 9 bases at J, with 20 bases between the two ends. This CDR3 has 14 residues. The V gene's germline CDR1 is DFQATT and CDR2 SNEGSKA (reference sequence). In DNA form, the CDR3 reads TGCAGTGCTCCCGTCCGGGACCTGGGGCGTGAGCAGTTCTTC. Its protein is CSAPVRDLGREQFF.

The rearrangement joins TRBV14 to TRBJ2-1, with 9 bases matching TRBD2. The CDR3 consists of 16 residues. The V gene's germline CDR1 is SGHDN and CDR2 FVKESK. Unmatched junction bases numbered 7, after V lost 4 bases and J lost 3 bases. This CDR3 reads CASSLRQAGGYNEQFF. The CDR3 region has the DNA TGTGCCAGCAGCCTCCGCCAAGCGGGGGGCTACAATGAGCAGTTCTTC.

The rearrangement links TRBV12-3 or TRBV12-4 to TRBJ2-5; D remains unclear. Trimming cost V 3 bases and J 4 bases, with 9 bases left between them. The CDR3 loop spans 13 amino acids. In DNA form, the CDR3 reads TGTGCCAGCAGTTTGGGGAAACGAGAGACCCAGTACTTC. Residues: CASSLGKRETQYF.

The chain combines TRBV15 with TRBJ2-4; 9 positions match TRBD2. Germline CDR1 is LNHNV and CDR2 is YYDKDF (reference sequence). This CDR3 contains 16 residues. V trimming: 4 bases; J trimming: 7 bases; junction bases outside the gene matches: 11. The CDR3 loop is CATSNPAGGEVNIQYF. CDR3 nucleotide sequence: TGTGCCACCAGCAATCCAGCGGGGGGCGAGGTTAACATTCAGTACTTC.

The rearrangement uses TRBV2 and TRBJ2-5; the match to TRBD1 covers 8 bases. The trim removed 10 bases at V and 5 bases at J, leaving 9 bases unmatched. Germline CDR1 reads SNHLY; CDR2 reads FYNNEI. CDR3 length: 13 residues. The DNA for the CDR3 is TGTGCCAACCAAATAACAGGGGGGGAGACCCAGTACTTC. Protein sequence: CANQITGGETQYF.

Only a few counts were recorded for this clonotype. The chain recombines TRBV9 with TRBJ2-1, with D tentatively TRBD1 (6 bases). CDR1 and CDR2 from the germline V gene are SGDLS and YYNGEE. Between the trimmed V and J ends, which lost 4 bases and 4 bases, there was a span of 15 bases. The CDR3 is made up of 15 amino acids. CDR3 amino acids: CASSPLRGSYNEQFF. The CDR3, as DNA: TGTGCCAGCAGCCCCTTGAGGGGGAGTTACAATGAGCAGTTCTTC.

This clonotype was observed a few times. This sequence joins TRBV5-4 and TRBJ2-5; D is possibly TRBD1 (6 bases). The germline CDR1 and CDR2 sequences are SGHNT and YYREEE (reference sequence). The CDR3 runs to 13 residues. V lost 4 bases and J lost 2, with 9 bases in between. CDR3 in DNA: TGTGCCAGCAGCGAGGGACATCAAGAGACCCAGTACTTC. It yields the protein CASSEGHQETQYF.

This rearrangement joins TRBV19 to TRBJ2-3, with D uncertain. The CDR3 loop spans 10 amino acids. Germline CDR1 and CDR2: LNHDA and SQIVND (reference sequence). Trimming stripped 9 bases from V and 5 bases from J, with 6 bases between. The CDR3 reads CASLGDTQYF. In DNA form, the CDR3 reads TGTGCCAGCCTTGGAGATACGCAGTATTTT.

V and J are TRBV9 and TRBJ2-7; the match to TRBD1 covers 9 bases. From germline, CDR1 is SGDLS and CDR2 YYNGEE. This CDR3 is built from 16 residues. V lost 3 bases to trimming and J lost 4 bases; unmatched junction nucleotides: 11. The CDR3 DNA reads TGTGCCAGCAGCGCTTCCTCCGGGACAGGGAGGTACGAGCAGTACTTC. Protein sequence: CASSASSGTGRYEQYF.

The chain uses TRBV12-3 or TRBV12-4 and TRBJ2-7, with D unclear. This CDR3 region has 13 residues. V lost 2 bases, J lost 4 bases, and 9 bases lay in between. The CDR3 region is CASSLQRPYEQYF. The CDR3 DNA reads TGTGCCAGCAGTTTACAGAGGCCGTACGAGCAGTACTTC.

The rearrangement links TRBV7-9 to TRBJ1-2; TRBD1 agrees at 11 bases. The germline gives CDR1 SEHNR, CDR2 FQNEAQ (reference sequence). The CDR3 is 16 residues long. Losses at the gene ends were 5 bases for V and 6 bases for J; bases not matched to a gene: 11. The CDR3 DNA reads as TGTGCCAGCAGCCTCGGACAGGGGGCTGGGAAGAATGGCTACACCTTC. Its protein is CASSLGQGAGKNGYTF.

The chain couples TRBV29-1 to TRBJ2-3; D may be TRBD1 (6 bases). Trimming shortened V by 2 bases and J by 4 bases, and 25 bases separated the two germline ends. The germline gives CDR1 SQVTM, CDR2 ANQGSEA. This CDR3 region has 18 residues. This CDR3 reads CSVESPELEYGGPDTQYF. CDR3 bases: TGCAGCGTTGAAAGCCCAGAATTGGAATATGGGGGCCCAGATACGCAGTATTTT.

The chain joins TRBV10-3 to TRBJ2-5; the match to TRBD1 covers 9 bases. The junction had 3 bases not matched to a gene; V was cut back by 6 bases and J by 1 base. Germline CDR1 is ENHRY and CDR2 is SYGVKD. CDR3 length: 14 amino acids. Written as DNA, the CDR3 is TGTGCCATCAGGTCGACAGGGGGCCAAGAGACCCAGTACTTC. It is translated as CAIRSTGGQETQYF.

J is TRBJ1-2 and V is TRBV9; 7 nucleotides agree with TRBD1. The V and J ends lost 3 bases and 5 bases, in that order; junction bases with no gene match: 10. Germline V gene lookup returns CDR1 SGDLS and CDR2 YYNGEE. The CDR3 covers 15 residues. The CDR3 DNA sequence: TGTGCCAGCAGCGAGATGCCAGGGGGTCTTTATGGCTACACCTTC. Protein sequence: CASSEMPGGLYGYTF.